This is a list of T cell receptor beta chains from one sample in a study of blood T cells in healthy people across ages. TCRdb reanalysed the 5' RACE reads using MiXCR and keeps one entry per CDR3 protein. The sample includes about 760,000 distinct CDR3 sequences, approximately 53% of them seen just once. The source material was blood. The receptor source for this set is a man aged 35 to 55 in good health. The CDR3 runs from the conserved cysteine through the conserved F or W. Each record gives: clone size, J gene, D gene, V gene, CDR3 protein, CDR3 DNA. D genes are given only for firm matches. Only part of the rows carry a size: once, few, many, or a class if the clone is expanded.

abundance: .; j_gene: TRBJ1-2; d_gene: .; v_gene: TRBV6-1; CDR3aa: CASSARTGNYGYTF; CDR3nt: TGTGCCAGCAGTGCTCGGACGGGAAACTATGGCTACACCTTC
abundance: .; j_gene: TRBJ2-5; d_gene: .; v_gene: TRBV7-8; CDR3aa: CASSLVPEGGGRETQYF; CDR3nt: TGTGCCAGCAGCTTAGTCCCCGAGGGCGGGGGCAGGGAGACCCAGTACTTC
abundance: few; j_gene: TRBJ1-2; d_gene: .; v_gene: TRBV2; CDR3aa: CASSGRQGDDYTF; CDR3nt: TGTGCCAGCAGTGGGCGGCAGGGCGATGACTACACCTTC
abundance: .; j_gene: TRBJ1-1; d_gene: .; v_gene: TRBV12-3/TRBV12-4; CDR3aa: CASSTTAFAFF; CDR3nt: TGTGCCAGCAGCACTACCGCTTTTGCTTTCTTT
abundance: .; j_gene: TRBJ2-7; d_gene: .; v_gene: TRBV7-2; CDR3aa: CASSVSGYMRGYEQYF; CDR3nt: TGTGCCAGCAGCGTTAGTGGGTATATGAGGGGCTACGAGCAGTACTTC
abundance: .; j_gene: TRBJ2-4; d_gene: TRBD2; v_gene: TRBV19; CDR3aa: CASSSGTTNIQYF; CDR3nt: TGTGCCAGTAGTTCGGGGACTACAAACATTCAGTACTTC
abundance: .; j_gene: TRBJ1-2; d_gene: .; v_gene: TRBV15; CDR3aa: CATSRDRSYGYTF; CDR3nt: TGTGCCACCAGCAGAGATCGTTCCTATGGCTACACCTTC
abundance: .; j_gene: TRBJ2-3; d_gene: .; v_gene: TRBV6-1; CDR3aa: CASSDMGGADTQYF; CDR3nt: TGTGCCAGCAGTGATATGGGGGGAGCAGATACGCAGTATTTT
abundance: few; j_gene: TRBJ2-7; d_gene: .; v_gene: TRBV5-1; CDR3aa: CASGTGDRNSYEQYF; CDR3nt: TGCGCCAGCGGCACGGGGGACAGAAACTCCTACGAGCAGTACTTC
abundance: .; j_gene: TRBJ2-3; d_gene: TRBD2; v_gene: TRBV5-1; CDR3aa: CASSLAGAAGFTDTQYF; CDR3nt: TGCGCCAGCAGCTTGGCCGGGGCAGCGGGGTTCACAGATACGCAGTATTTT
abundance: .; j_gene: TRBJ1-6; d_gene: .; v_gene: TRBV20-1; CDR3aa: CSANKRDTFYNSPLHF; CDR3nt: TGCAGTGCTAACAAGCGGGACACCTTTTATAATTCACCCCTCCACTTT
abundance: .; j_gene: TRBJ1-1; d_gene: .; v_gene: TRBV20-1; CDR3aa: CSARDAASGSGTEAFF; CDR3nt: TGCAGTGCTAGAGACGCCGCTTCAGGGTCGGGCACTGAAGCTTTCTTT
abundance: .; j_gene: TRBJ2-7; d_gene: TRBD2; v_gene: TRBV6-5; CDR3aa: CASSYGAGVTEQYF; CDR3nt: TGTGCCAGCAGCTACGGGGCGGGAGTAACCGAGCAGTACTTC
abundance: .; j_gene: TRBJ2-1; d_gene: TRBD1; v_gene: TRBV15; CDR3aa: CATSNLPGQVVDEQFF; CDR3nt: TGTGCCACCAGCAATCTTCCGGGACAGGTGGTTGATGAGCAGTTCTTC
abundance: few; j_gene: TRBJ2-4; d_gene: .; v_gene: TRBV4-3; CDR3aa: CASSQARTGNIQYF; CDR3nt: TGCGCCAGCAGCCAGGCGCGCACAGGGAACATTCAGTACTTC
abundance: .; j_gene: TRBJ1-2; d_gene: .; v_gene: TRBV29-1; CDR3aa: CSVEISGVSGYTF; CDR3nt: TGCAGCGTCGAAATTTCAGGGGTTTCCGGCTACACCTTC
abundance: many; j_gene: TRBJ2-7; d_gene: .; v_gene: TRBV29-1; CDR3aa: CSVGGGSYEQYF; CDR3nt: TGCAGCGTTGGTGGAGGGTCCTACGAGCAGTACTTC
abundance: .; j_gene: TRBJ2-1; d_gene: TRBD1; v_gene: TRBV29-1; CDR3aa: CSVDQGVTYNEQFF; CDR3nt: TGCAGCGTTGATCAGGGGGTGACCTACAATGAGCAGTTCTTC
abundance: .; j_gene: TRBJ1-4; d_gene: .; v_gene: TRBV3-1; CDR3aa: CASSPGGMGGGEKLFF; CDR3nt: TGTGCCAGCAGCCCCGGGGGCATGGGAGGTGGTGAAAAACTGTTTTTT
abundance: .; j_gene: TRBJ1-5; d_gene: TRBD1; v_gene: TRBV4-1; CDR3aa: CASSQDGGQAHQPQHF; CDR3nt: TGCGCCAGCAGCCAAGATGGGGGACAGGCGCACCAGCCCCAGCATTTT
abundance: .; j_gene: TRBJ2-5; d_gene: .; v_gene: TRBV7-2; CDR3aa: CASSLVFREQYF; CDR3nt: TGTGCCAGCAGCTTAGTGTTTAGGGAGCAGTACTTC
abundance: few; j_gene: TRBJ2-4; d_gene: .; v_gene: TRBV24-1; CDR3aa: CATSTGEIQYF; CDR3nt: TGTGCCACCAGTACAGGAGAGATTCAGTACTTC
abundance: .; j_gene: TRBJ1-2; d_gene: TRBD1; v_gene: TRBV27; CDR3aa: CASSFDRGLYGYTF; CDR3nt: TGTGCCAGCAGTTTCGACAGGGGGTTGTATGGCTACACCTTC
abundance: few; j_gene: TRBJ1-4; d_gene: .; v_gene: TRBV27; CDR3aa: CASSRGIDEKLFF; CDR3nt: TGTGCCAGCAGTCGGGGGATAGATGAAAAACTGTTTTTT
abundance: .; j_gene: TRBJ2-5; d_gene: TRBD2; v_gene: TRBV7-3; CDR3aa: CASSLNSGQETQYF; CDR3nt: TGTGCCAGCAGCCTAAATAGCGGGCAAGAGACCCAGTACTTC
abundance: few; j_gene: TRBJ2-5; d_gene: TRBD1; v_gene: TRBV7-9; CDR3aa: CASSPRGYQETQYF; CDR3nt: TGTGCCAGCAGCCCCAGGGGGTACCAAGAGACCCAGTACTTC
abundance: .; j_gene: TRBJ1-6; d_gene: .; v_gene: TRBV27; CDR3aa: CASGHLGNSPLHF; CDR3nt: TGTGCCAGCGGACATTTGGGGAATTCACCCCTCCACTTT
abundance: few; j_gene: TRBJ2-1; d_gene: .; v_gene: TRBV7-9; CDR3aa: CASSLGGLDNEQFF; CDR3nt: TGTGCCAGCAGCTTAGGAGGGCTTGACAATGAGCAGTTCTTC
abundance: once; j_gene: TRBJ2-3; d_gene: .; v_gene: TRBV28; CDR3aa: CALGGSTDTQYF; CDR3nt: TGTGCCCTAGGTGGGAGCACAGATACGCAGTATTTT
abundance: .; j_gene: TRBJ2-5; d_gene: TRBD2; v_gene: TRBV7-3; CDR3aa: CASSPRLAGANEQYF; CDR3nt: TGTGCCAGCAGCCCACGACTAGCGGGGGCCAATGAGCAGTACTTC
abundance: .; j_gene: TRBJ2-1; d_gene: TRBD2; v_gene: TRBV12-3/TRBV12-4; CDR3aa: CASSPGLAGVGAYNEQFF; CDR3nt: TGTGCCAGCAGTCCGGGACTAGCGGGCGTGGGGGCCTACAATGAGCAGTTCTTC
abundance: .; j_gene: TRBJ2-1; d_gene: .; v_gene: TRBV4-3; CDR3aa: CASSPRIGYNEQFF; CDR3nt: TGCGCCAGCAGCCCCCGTATAGGGTACAATGAGCAGTTCTTC
abundance: few; j_gene: TRBJ2-5; d_gene: .; v_gene: TRBV24-1; CDR3aa: CATSDFSDNQETQYF; CDR3nt: TGTGCCACCAGTGATTTTTCGGACAACCAAGAGACCCAGTACTTC
abundance: once; j_gene: TRBJ1-2; d_gene: .; v_gene: TRBV28; CDR3aa: CASSPFLGGYGYTF; CDR3nt: TGTGCCAGCAGTCCATTCTTGGGGGGCTATGGCTACACCTTC
abundance: .; j_gene: TRBJ1-2; d_gene: TRBD1; v_gene: TRBV7-2; CDR3aa: CASRPFPGQPLPNYGYTF; CDR3nt: TGTGCCAGCAGACCCTTTCCGGGACAGCCCCTACCAAACTATGGCTACACCTTC
abundance: few; j_gene: TRBJ1-4; d_gene: TRBD1; v_gene: TRBV7-4; CDR3aa: CASSLPTRDRVATNEKLFF; CDR3nt: TGTGCCAGCAGCTTACCCACCCGGGACAGGGTTGCAACTAATGAAAAACTGTTTTTT
abundance: .; j_gene: TRBJ2-1; d_gene: .; v_gene: TRBV14; CDR3aa: CASSQEFGGKQFF; CDR3nt: TGTGCCAGCAGCCAAGAATTTGGCGGAAAGCAGTTCTTC
abundance: .; j_gene: TRBJ2-2; d_gene: TRBD2; v_gene: TRBV12-3/TRBV12-4; CDR3aa: CASSPAGVGTGELFF; CDR3nt: TGTGCCAGCAGCCCAGCGGGAGTGGGCACCGGGGAGCTGTTTTTT